This T cell receptor beta chain comes out of a study of T cells after yellow fever vaccination. This clonotype was seen many times. Each CDR3 protein gets one entry after TCRdb re-called the 5' RACE reads with MiXCR. The sample yields 150,000 to 200,000 distinct CDR3 sequences, 7% to 10% seen once. Germline loops: CDR1 MDHEN, CDR2 SYDVKM. V was pared by 7 bases and J by 9 bases, with 19 bases between. There are 14 residues in the CDR3. This clonotype was sampled from a man younger than 35 who received the YFV17D yellow fever vaccine. The sequencing here drew on CD8+ T cells sorted from PBMCs, taken 45 days after the yellow fever booster vaccination. The chain is built from TRBV28 and TRBJ2-1; the D call may be TRBD1 or TRBD2 (6 bases each). The CDR3 nucleotides read TGTGCCAGCATCCGCGGGGTTCGACAGGTTGAGCAGTTCTTC. Translated, it gives CASIRGVRQVEQFF. Using reference TRBV28 and TRBJ2-1 for the parts outside the CDR3, the full variable domain is DVKVTQSSRYLVKRTGEKVFLECVQDMDHENMFWYRQDPGLGLRLIYFSYDVKMKEKGDIPEGYSVSREKKERFSLILESASTNQTSMYLCASIRGVRQVEQFFGPGTRLTVL.